This is a list of T cell receptor beta chains from one sample in a study of glioma-infiltrating T cells. MiXCR was run by TCRdb on the multiplex PCR reads, yielding one entry per CDR3 protein. This repertoire shows fewer than 11,000 distinct CDR3 sequences, 56% found once; its top ten account for around 21%. Sequencing was carried out using glioma tissue, nonneoplastic brain tissue, or PBMCs (not recorded which). The receptors stem from a human donor with low-grade glioma or glioblastoma, undergoing nonglioma brain surgery, or in good health (not recorded which). CDR3s include the opening cysteine and the closing phenylalanine or tryptophan. D genes are given only for firm matches. Clone sizes are given selectively: once, few, many, or a class where the clone is expanded.

D	V	J	size	CDR3	DNA
.	TRBV20-1	TRBJ2-7	.	CSAIRTFDSYEQYF	TGCAGTGCCATAAGGACATTCGACTCCTACGAGCAGTACTTC
.	TRBV20-1	TRBJ2-1	.	CSATRLEGGGNEPFF	TGCAGTGCTACCCGACTAGAGGGAGGCGGCAATGAGCCGTTCTTC
.	TRBV6-1	TRBJ1-5	.	CASSPFGKATNQPQNF	TGTGCAAGCAGTCCATTCGGAAAGGCAACAAATCAGCCCCAGAATTTT
.	TRBV20-1	TRBJ1-2	medium-sized	CSARDRRGAYGYTF	TGCAGTGCTAGAGATCGCAGGGGTGCCTATGGCTACACCTTC
.	TRBV12-3/TRBV12-4	TRBJ1-2	.	CASTPNYRYTF	TGCGCCAGCACCCCTAACTATCGCTACACCTTC
.	TRBV25-1	TRBJ2-2	once	CASSEGTSTGELFF	TGTGCCAGCAGTGAGGGGACCAGCACCGGGGAGCTGTTTTTT
.	TRBV2	TRBJ2-1	medium-sized	CASSEGVYYNEQFF	TGTGCCAGCAGTGAAGGGGTCTACTACAATGAGCAGTTCTTC
.	TRBV24-1	TRBJ2-3	medium-sized	CATSDKSTSTDTQYF	TGTGCCACCAGTGATAAATCAACTAGCACAGATACGCAGTATTTT
TRBD2	TRBV27	TRBJ2-1	.	CASSYGLENEQFF	TGTGCCAGCAGCTATGGACTAGAGAATGAGCAGTTCTTC
.	TRBV29-1	TRBJ1-1	many	CSVDRGTTEAFF	TGCAGCGTTGACCGCGGGACCACTGAAGCTTTCTTT
.	TRBV25-1	TRBJ1-1	.	CASGEYDENTEAFF	TGTGCCAGCGGTGAATACGACGAGAACACTGAAGCCTTCTTT
.	TRBV4-1	TRBJ1-6	.	CARSQAGSYSPLHF	TGCGCCAGGAGCCAAGCAGGCAGCTATTCACCCCTCCACTTT
.	TRBV27	TRBJ1-5	.	CASSLTLIAQPQHF	TGTGCCAGCAGTTTAACTCTTATCGCTCAGCCCCAGCATTTT
TRBD1	TRBV28	TRBJ1-1	medium-sized	CASVPLRGRMNTEAFF	TGTGCCAGCGTTCCCTTGAGGGGGCGAATGAACACTGAAGCTTTCTTT
.	TRBV30	TRBJ1-1	many	CAWRIGRDEAFF	TGTGCCTGGAGGATAGGGCGGGACGAAGCTTTCTTT
.	TRBV29-1	TRBJ1-5	many	CSVREQYNQPQHF	TGCAGCGTTCGGGAACAGTACAATCAGCCCCAGCATTTT
.	TRBV10-2	TRBJ2-1	.	CASSPGTPSYNEQFF	TGCGCCAGCAGCCCCGGGACTCCCTCCTACAATGAGCAGTTCTTC
.	TRBV2	TRBJ1-5	.	CASSELPPGNQPRHF	TGTGCCAGCAGTGAACTGCCCCCCGGCAATCAGCCCCGGCATTTT
.	TRBV15	TRBJ2-1	medium-sized	CATSRAGGRTNEQFF	TGTGCCACCAGCAGAGCCGGTGGTAGGACTAATGAGCAGTTCTTC
.	TRBV28	TRBJ1-1	medium-sized	CASSYPGAAMNTEAFF	TGTGCCAGCAGTTATCCCGGGGCCGCTATGAACACTGAAGCTTTCTTT
.	TRBV12-3/TRBV12-4	TRBJ1-1	.	CASSLSYRATEAFF	TGTGCCAGCAGTCTTAGCTACAGGGCAACTGAAGCTTTCTTT
.	TRBV7-2	TRBJ1-1	.	CVSSRTNVAGAFF	TGTGTTAGCAGCCGGACGAACGTGGCTGGAGCTTTCTTT
.	TRBV20-1	TRBJ1-2	once	CSARDGGLDRGYTF	TGCAGTGCTAGAGATGGGGGGCTGGATCGTGGCTACACCTTC
TRBD1	TRBV6-1	TRBJ1-1	.	CASSEQNRGSMNTEAFF	TGTGCCAGCAGTGAACAAAACAGGGGATCCATGAACACTGAAGCTTTCTTT